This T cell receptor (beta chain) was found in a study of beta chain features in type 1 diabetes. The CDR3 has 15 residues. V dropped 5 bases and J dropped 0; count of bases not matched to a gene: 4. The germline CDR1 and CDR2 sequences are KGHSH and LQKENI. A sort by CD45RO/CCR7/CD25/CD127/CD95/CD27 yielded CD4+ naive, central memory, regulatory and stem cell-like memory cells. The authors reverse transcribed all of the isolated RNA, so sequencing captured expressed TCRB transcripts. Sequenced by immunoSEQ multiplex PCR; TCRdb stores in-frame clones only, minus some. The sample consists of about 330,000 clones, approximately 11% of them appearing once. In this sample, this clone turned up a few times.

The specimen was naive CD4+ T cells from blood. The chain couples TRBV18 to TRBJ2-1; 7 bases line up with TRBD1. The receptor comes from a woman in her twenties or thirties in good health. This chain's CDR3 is CASSSRDSSYNEQFF. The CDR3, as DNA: TGTGCCAGCTCAAGCCGGGACAGCTCCTACAATGAGCAGTTCTTC.